The 18 T cell receptor beta chains presented below share a single source sample, sequenced in a study of T cells in Graves' hyperthyroidism and ophthalmopathy. Amplification of TCR beta CDR3 regions used RNA as the template. First-round RT-PCR with HTBI primers amplified the TCR CDR3 region. TCRdb reprocessed the multiplex PCR reads via MiXCR and lists one record per CDR3 protein. Of approximately 600,000 distinct CDR3 sequences in the sample, less than 25% were seen once. The sample was blood. The origin of the receptors is a man aged 25 to 45 with Graves' ophthalmopathy.

This clonotype occurred a few times. The chain has TRBV18 and TRBJ2-7, with TRBD1 matching 8 bases. With V trimmed by 4 bases and J by 7 bases, 18 bases remained unmatched. In germline, CDR1 is KGHSH, CDR2 LQKENI. The length of the CDR3 is 17 residues. The chain's CDR3 is CASSRFTVGTGGGEQYF. DNA of the CDR3: TGTGCCAGCTCACGGTTTACCGTTGGGACAGGCGGCGGGGAGCAGTACTTC. The full variable domain, with the rest looked up from reference TRBV18 and TRBJ2-7, is NAGVMQNPRHLVRRRGQEARLRCSPMKGHSHVYWYRQLPEEGLKFMVYLQKENIIDESGMPKERFSAEFPKEGPSILRIQQVVRGDSAAYFCASSRFTVGTGGGEQYFGPGTRLTVT.

DNA for the CDR3: TGTGCCAGTAGCCTCCAGACGGGGGGCTATGGCTACACCTTC. Amino acid sequence: CASSLQTGGYGYTF. The J gene is TRBJ1-2, the V gene TRBV19; tentative D call: TRBD1 (5 bases). Germline V lookup: CDR1 LNHDA, CDR2 SQIVND (reference sequence). CDR3 length: 14 residues. The germline V and J ends were trimmed by 6 bases and 4 bases, with 15 bases remaining between them.

This clonotype was recorded many times. The chain has TRBV5-1 and TRBJ2-7, with 11 bases that match TRBD2. V lost 0 bases to trimming and J lost 5 bases; unmatched junction nucleotides: 7. CDR1 SGHRS and CDR2 YFSETQ come from the germline V gene. The CDR3 contains 16 residues. The CDR3 DNA follows: TGCGCCAGCAGCTTGGTAACTAGCGGGAGTCTGAACGAGCAGTACTTC. Translated: CASSLVTSGSLNEQYF. Based on the CDR3 plus reference TRBV5-1 and TRBJ2-7, the full variable domain is KAGVTQTPRYLIKTRGQQVTLSCSPISGHRSVSWYQQTPGQGLQFLFEYFSETQRNKGNFPGRFSGRQFSNSRSEMNVSTLELGDSALYLCASSLVTSGSLNEQYFGPGTRLTVT.

Points on this clonotype: This could be a read error, since a much larger clone is one nucleotide away. CDR3 amino acids: CASSLLAGANNEQFF. The CDR3 nucleotides read TGTGCCAGCAGCCTTCTAGCAGGAGCGAACAATGAGCAGTTCTTC. This chain uses TRBV11-2 with TRBJ2-1; perhaps TRBD2 as D (5 bases). The CDR3 has 15 residues. Per germline, CDR1 SGHAT and CDR2 FQNNGV. Trimming stripped 5 bases from V and 5 bases from J, with 16 bases between.

This chain connects TRBV20-1 to TRBJ2-7, with 14 bases identical to TRBD2. V was clipped by 2 bases and J by 6 bases; unmatched bases: 12. Germline V lookup: CDR1 DFQATT, CDR2 SNEGSKA (reference sequence). This CDR3 has 17 residues. The CDR3 DNA is TGCAGTGCTAGAAGGACTAGCGGGAGGATAGGGAAGGGCGAGCAGTACTTC. Amino acid sequence: CSARRTSGRIGKGEQYF.

There are many counts of this clonotype. V gene TRBV28 combines with J gene TRBJ1-1; the D is unclear. V was trimmed by 6 bases and J by 1 base, leaving 9 bases between them. The CDR3 extends over 13 amino acids. The V gene's germline CDR1 is MDHEN and CDR2 SYDVKM. In DNA, the CDR3 is TGTGCCAGCAGCCCCCGACAGAACACTGAAGCTTTCTTT. Translating gives CASSPRQNTEAFF. Together with reference TRBV28 and TRBJ1-1, the CDR3 gives the full variable domain: DVKVTQSSRYLVKRTGEKVFLECVQDMDHENMFWYRQDPGLGLRLIYFSYDVKMKEKGDIPEGYSVSREKKERFSLILESASTNQTSMYLCASSPRQNTEAFFGQGTRLTVV.

Of note for this clonotype: A read error is possible here, since a much larger clone lies one base away. This CDR3 is missing its conserved last phenylalanine or tryptophan, likely due to a read error. This chain connects TRBV10-3 to TRBJ2-2; D might be TRBD2 (5 bases). Trimming shortened V by 7 bases and J by 4 bases, and 10 bases separated the two germline ends. Germline CDR1 ENHRY, CDR2 SYGVKD. This CDR3 is built from 13 residues. CDR3 sequence: CAITSGATGELFL. Written as DNA, the CDR3 is TGTGCCATCACAAGCGGCGCCACCGGGGAGCTGTTTCTT.

The sample holds a few counts of this clonotype. The V call is TRBV6-6, the J call TRBJ2-1; 12 nucleotides align to TRBD2. In germline, CDR1 is MNHNY, CDR2 SVGAGI (reference sequence). With V trimmed by 1 base and J by 9 bases, 7 bases remained unmatched. The CDR3 extends over 16 amino acids. CDR3 sequence (DNA): TGTGCCAGCAGTTACTTTTTAACTAGCGGGAGGCCTGAGCAGTTCTTC. Its translation is CASSYFLTSGRPEQFF.

V and J are TRBV27 and TRBJ2-2; a possible D gene is TRBD1 (6 bases). The V end was cut by 6 bases, the J end by 3 bases, with 14 bases between. This CDR3 spans 15 amino acids. Germline CDR1 MNHEY, CDR2 SMNVEV (reference sequence). DNA of the CDR3: TGTGCCAGCAGCGCTACGGGACACGACACCGGGGAGCTGTTTTTT. Translating gives CASSATGHDTGELFF.

The rearrangement joins TRBV6-2 or TRBV6-3 to TRBJ2-3; 12 nucleotides align to TRBD1. This CDR3 region has 15 residues. V was clipped by 8 bases and J by 8 bases; unmatched bases: 11. Germline lookup yields CDR1 MNHEY and CDR2 SVGEGT. CDR3 amino acids: CASRSGTGGLGTQYF. The CDR3 DNA reads as TGTGCCAGCCGCTCCGGGACAGGGGGCTTGGGTACGCAGTATTTT.

In this sample, this clonotype turned up many times. The chain joins TRBV6-6 to TRBJ1-5, with TRBD1 as a possible D gene (5 bases). CDR1 is MNHNY, CDR2 SVGAGI, per germline (reference sequence). Trimming stripped 0 bases from V and 5 bases from J, with 11 bases between. The CDR3 length is 15 residues. This CDR3 is CASSYSAGYDQPQHF. CDR3 bases: TGTGCCAGCAGTTACTCGGCAGGGTACGATCAGCCCCAGCATTTT.

This chain connects TRBV4-1 to TRBJ2-7, with 8 bases lining up with TRBD1. Germline loops: CDR1 MGHRA, CDR2 YSYEKL. The CDR3 contains 14 residues. With 2 bases clipped from V and 3 bases from J, the junction kept 3 bases outside the gene matches. CDR3 region: CASSQYGTGYEQYF. The CDR3 DNA sequence: TGCGCCAGCAGCCAATACGGGACAGGCTACGAGCAGTACTTC.

This clonotype came up many times. The V and J genes are TRBV3-1 and TRBJ1-2, with TRBD1 matching over 8 bases. V lost 4 bases to trimming and J lost 0 bases; unmatched junction nucleotides: 4. Germline CDR1 LGHDT, CDR2 YNNKEL (reference sequence). CDR3 size: 15 residues. This chain's CDR3 is CASSRGQVANYGYTF. The DNA of the CDR3 is TGTGCCAGCAGCCGGGGACAGGTAGCTAACTATGGCTACACCTTC.

Only a few counts were recorded for this clonotype. The J gene is TRBJ2-4, the V gene TRBV28; TRBD2 is a possible D gene (5 bases). V lost 4 bases, J lost 0 bases, and 10 bases lay in between. CDR3 length equals 15 residues. Germline CDR1 reads MDHEN; CDR2 reads SYDVKM. The CDR3 loop reads CASSSGKLAKNIQYF. The CDR3 coding sequence is TGTGCCAGCAGTTCGGGGAAGCTAGCCAAAAACATTCAGTACTTC.

The gene calls are TRBV7-9 and TRBJ2-5; TRBD1 might be the D (6 bases). The length of the CDR3 is 15 residues. Germline CDR1 and CDR2: SEHNR and FQNEAQ (reference sequence). The V and J ends lost 1 base and 7 bases respectively, with 16 bases between them. The DNA of the CDR3 is TGTGCCAGCAGCTTAGTCCAGGGGCAGCATGGGACCCAGTACTTC. Its protein is CASSLVQGQHGTQYF.

V gene TRBV20-1 combines with J gene TRBJ2-7; TRBD1 matches at 7 bases. Germline loops: CDR1 DFQATT, CDR2 SNEGSKA (reference sequence). The CDR3 has 14 amino acids. Trimming at V came to 6 bases and at J to 0 bases, leaving 8 bases not matched to a gene. In nucleotides, the CDR3 is TGCAGTGCCACGGGCAGGGGGAGCTCCTACGAGCAGTACTTC. Protein product: CSATGRGSSYEQYF.

The chain links TRBV7-6 to TRBJ2-7; possible D gene TRBD2, 6 bases. The CDR3 length is 15 residues. Germline lookup yields CDR1 SGHVS and CDR2 FNYEAQ. Trimming stripped 1 base from V and 1 base from J, with 11 bases between. The CDR3 region is CASSLELGTSYEQYF. The CDR3 nucleotides are TGTGCCAGCAGCTTAGAGTTGGGGACTTCCTACGAGCAGTACTTC.

This clonotype was counted at least ten times. The rearrangement links TRBV28 to TRBJ1-6; TRBD1 is a possible D gene (6 bases). CDR3 size: 16 residues. Germline lookup yields CDR1 MDHEN and CDR2 SYDVKM. Trimming pared 2 bases from V and 0 bases from J, leaving 8 bases between. CDR3 nucleotide sequence: TGTGCCAGCAGTTTAACAGGGAACTCCTATAATTCACCCCTCCACTTT. Its translation: CASSLTGNSYNSPLHF.